This entry lists 29 T cell receptor beta chains sequenced from one sample in a study of T-cell memory formation after mild COVID-19. TCRdb processed the 5' RACE reads anew with MiXCR; each CDR3 protein has one entry. The sample consists of some 320,000 distinct CDR3 sequences, approximately 16% of them appearing once. Sample: PBMCs or a T cell subset sorted from them (not recorded which). Source of these receptors: a man younger than 30 who had mild COVID-19 (a few samples of this study predate the infection). Cell type and time point are not known.

The rearrangement joins TRBV7-2 to TRBJ2-7; 7 nucleotides match TRBD1. This CDR3 region has 14 residues. V was clipped by 1 base and J by 5 bases; unmatched bases: 5. The germline V gene encodes CDR1 SGHTA and CDR2 FQGNSA. The CDR3 sequence is CASSLDRGADEQYF. CDR3 sequence (DNA): TGTGCCAGCAGCTTAGACAGGGGCGCCGACGAGCAGTACTTC.

This clonotype has at least ten counts. This chain's CDR3 is CASSLDRGPHEQYF. CDR3 nucleotide sequence: TGTGCCAGCAGCTTAGACAGGGGACCCCACGAGCAGTACTTC. The J gene is TRBJ2-7, the V gene TRBV7-2, with 7 bases aligning to TRBD1. J gave up 5 bases and V 1 base, and 5 bases lay outside the gene matches. CDR1 and CDR2 (germline): SGHTA, FQGNSA. This CDR3 is built from 14 residues.

This clonotype turned up a few times. V gene TRBV7-9 combines with J gene TRBJ2-7, with 8 bases lining up with TRBD1. Per germline, CDR1 SEHNR and CDR2 FQNEAQ (reference sequence). The ends lost 8 bases at V and 6 bases at J; junction bases unmatched: 12. This CDR3 spans 14 amino acids. The CDR3 DNA reads as TGTGCCAGCTGGAGGACAGGGATGGAGGGCGAGCAGTACTTC. This translates into CASWRTGMEGEQYF.

The chain carries TRBV4-1 and TRBJ2-1; D unclear. In germline, CDR1 is MGHRA, CDR2 YSYEKL. Trimming pared 6 bases from V and 3 bases from J, leaving 18 bases between. The CDR3 spans 16 residues. The CDR3 loop is CASSSIGRIIYNEQFF. The CDR3 coding sequence is TGCGCCAGCAGTTCTATCGGACGGATTATCTACAATGAGCAGTTCTTC.

The chain is built from TRBV5-1 and TRBJ2-3; D possibly corresponds to TRBD1 (5 bases). Germline V gene lookup returns CDR1 SGHRS and CDR2 YFSETQ. The CDR3 loop spans 14 amino acids. The germline V and J ends were trimmed by 4 bases and 1 base, with 10 bases remaining between them. The CDR3 nucleotides read TGCGCCAGCAGCCCCTCGACAGGCACAGATACGCAGTATTTT. Residues: CASSPSTGTDTQYF.

The V call is TRBV9, the J call TRBJ2-2; no definite D call. This CDR3 spans 14 amino acids. The germline V and J ends were trimmed by 0 bases and 4 bases, with 7 bases remaining between them. The germline V gene has CDR1 SGDLS and CDR2 YYNGEE. CDR3 loop: CASSVGVSTGELFF. CDR3 nucleotides: TGTGCCAGCAGCGTAGGTGTGTCCACCGGGGAGCTGTTTTTT.

This clonotype was picked up a small number of times. The chain joins TRBV2 to TRBJ1-1; D may be TRBD1 (5 bases). Germline loops: CDR1 SNHLY, CDR2 FYNNEI. This CDR3 is built from 12 residues. Trimming shortened V by 6 bases and J by 10 bases, and 15 bases separated the two germline ends. The CDR3 DNA sequence: TGTGCCAGCAGCCCACTGGGGGGGGTAGCTTTCTTT. Translating it yields CASSPLGGVAFF.

This clonotype appeared many times. The gene calls are TRBV12-3 or TRBV12-4 and TRBJ2-3; 10 bases align to TRBD2. J lost 5 bases, V lost 6 bases, and 8 bases had no gene match. This CDR3 region has 15 residues. CDR3 nucleotide sequence: TGTGCCAGCAGACCTAGCGGGGGATCCCGAGATACGCAGTATTTT. It is translated as CASRPSGGSRDTQYF.

V gene TRBV9 combines with J gene TRBJ1-1; tentatively, D is TRBD1 (5 bases). The germline V gene has CDR1 SGDLS and CDR2 YYNGEE. This CDR3 has 15 residues. Trimming removed 4 bases at V and 0 bases at J, with 13 bases between. The CDR3 nucleotides read TGTGCCAGCAGCCCCGGGGGAGGGTTGAACACTGAAGCTTTCTTT. Translation gives CASSPGGGLNTEAFF.

This clonotype was found a few times. The V gene is TRBV12-3 or TRBV12-4, the J gene TRBJ2-2; 9 bases are a match to TRBD1. The CDR3 length is 18 residues. Losses at the gene ends were 6 bases for V and 2 bases for J; bases not matched to a gene: 13. The CDR3 DNA reads TGTGCCAGCAGCCCTCACCGGACAGGGGATACTAACACCGGGGAGCTGTTTTTT. Encoded protein: CASSPHRTGDTNTGELFF.

The rearrangement uses TRBV4-3 and TRBJ2-3; TRBD2 matches 8 bases. This CDR3 is built from 17 residues. The trim removed 1 base at V and 1 base at J, leaving 7 bases unmatched. The germline gives CDR1 LGHNA, CDR2 YSLEER. The CDR3: CASSQVLGGARTDTQYF. The CDR3 coding sequence is TGCGCCAGCAGCCAAGTCCTCGGGGGGGCCCGCACAGATACGCAGTATTTT.

The CDR3 nucleotides are TGCAGCGTTGAGACTAGTAGTTGGGGTGAGCAGTTCTTC. Translation: CSVETSSWGEQFF. The gene calls are TRBV29-1 and TRBJ2-1; D perhaps matches TRBD2 (6 bases). Germline V gives CDR1 SQVTM, CDR2 ANQGSEA. V lost 3 bases to trimming and J lost 9 bases, with 15 bases between them. This CDR3 comprises 13 residues.

V gene TRBV10-2 combines with J gene TRBJ1-3, with 12 bases aligning to TRBD1. The CDR3 loop spans 18 amino acids. The ends lost 6 bases at V and 3 bases at J; junction bases unmatched: 12. The germline V gene encodes CDR1 WSHSY and CDR2 SAAADI. The CDR3 nucleotides read TGCGCCAGCAGGTCCGGGACAGGGGGCCTCTCGGGTGGAAACACCATATATTTT. This codes for CASRSGTGGLSGGNTIYF.

This clonotype was observed a few times. The V gene is TRBV4-1, the J gene TRBJ2-7, with 8 nucleotides matching TRBD1. With V trimmed by 1 base and J by 5 bases, 4 bases remained unmatched. Germline lookup yields CDR1 MGHRA and CDR2 YSYEKL. The CDR3 has 14 residues. CDR3 residues: CASSQGGRGHEQYF. The CDR3 DNA reads as TGCGCCAGCAGCCAAGGGGGCAGGGGGCACGAGCAGTACTTC.

This CDR3 is CSVNLRGGEQYF. The CDR3 DNA follows: TGCAGCGTGAACCTACGAGGGGGCGAGCAGTACTTC. The chain has TRBV29-1 and TRBJ2-7; tentative D call: TRBD1 (6 bases). Trimming stripped 6 bases from V and 6 bases from J, with 15 bases between. The CDR3 contains 12 residues. Germline V CDR1 and CDR2: SQVTM, ANQGSEA.

This clonotype was counted a few times. The V and J genes are TRBV29-1 and TRBJ2-1, with no clear D. Trimming stripped 2 bases from V and 5 bases from J, with 7 bases between. The CDR3 spans 12 residues. In germline, CDR1 is SQVTM, CDR2 ANQGSEA. The CDR3 is CSVELRHNEQFF. The CDR3 DNA is TGCAGCGTTGAATTAAGGCACAATGAGCAGTTCTTC.

This clonotype was recorded at least ten times. The chain links TRBV6-6 to TRBJ2-3; 10 nucleotides match TRBD1. Germline lookup yields CDR1 MNHNY and CDR2 SVGAGI (reference sequence). The trim removed 5 bases at V and 4 bases at J, leaving 6 bases unmatched. CDR3 length: 15 amino acids. The DNA of the CDR3 is TGTGCCAGCAGTCACTGGACAGGGGGGGCAGATACGCAGTATTTT. This sequence encodes CASSHWTGGADTQYF.

The chain employs TRBV27 and TRBJ2-1; TRBD2 agrees at 7 bases. The CDR3 is 15 residues long. Germline trimming cut 5 bases from V and 9 bases from J; bases unmatched to any gene: 13. CDR1 is MNHEY and CDR2 is SMNVEV in the germline V gene (reference sequence). CDR3 loop: CASSMGTGGGGEQFF. The CDR3 DNA follows: TGTGCCAGCAGTATGGGGACTGGCGGGGGAGGTGAGCAGTTCTTC.

The chain recombines TRBV14 with TRBJ2-4, with 9 bases identical to TRBD1. Germline V gene lookup returns CDR1 SGHDN and CDR2 FVKESK. Trimming removed 4 bases from V and 1 base from J; junction bases left unmatched: 5. The CDR3 consists of 16 residues. The CDR3 DNA sequence: TGTGCCAGCAGCCCCCGGACAGGGGTGGCCAAAAACATTCAGTACTTC. Translation gives CASSPRTGVAKNIQYF.

This clonotype was recorded a few times. The CDR3 spells CASSLLEQETQYF. The CDR3 bases are TGCGCCAGCAGCTTGTTAGAGCAAGAGACCCAGTACTTC. The chain has TRBV5-1 and TRBJ2-5; no clear D gene. Germline loops: CDR1 SGHRS, CDR2 YFSETQ. This CDR3 is built from 13 residues. Trimming left V 1 base short and J 2 bases short, with 6 bases between.

This clonotype was recorded a few times. This sequence joins TRBV7-9 and TRBJ2-3; no definite D call. Trimming shortened V by 0 bases and J by 1 base, and 8 bases separated the two germline ends. Germline values: CDR1 SEHNR, CDR2 FQNEAQ (reference sequence). This CDR3 is built from 15 residues. The CDR3 spells CASSLAGRGTDTQYF. The CDR3 coding sequence is TGTGCCAGCAGCTTAGCGGGTCGGGGCACAGATACGCAGTATTTT.

This clonotype was found many times. The chain carries TRBV6-5 and TRBJ1-1; D not resolved. This CDR3 spans 11 amino acids. Trimming took 9 bases from V and 0 from J, leaving 5 bases between them. The germline gives CDR1 MNHEY, CDR2 SVGAGI. This CDR3 reads CASRMNTEAFF. Here the CDR3 DNA reads TGTGCCAGTCGGATGAACACTGAAGCTTTCTTT.

This clonotype appeared a few times. The chain uses TRBV6-2 or TRBV6-3 and TRBJ2-2; 8 bases are a match to TRBD1. This CDR3 has 15 amino acids. V lost 10 bases, J lost 7 bases, and 14 bases stayed unmatched. In germline, CDR1 is MNHEY, CDR2 SVGEGT. The CDR3 region has the DNA TGTGCCACCTTCCCAGGGGGCCGAGGCATCGGGGAGCTGTTTTTT. This encodes CATFPGGRGIGELFF.

The chain combines TRBV5-6 with TRBJ1-1; D remains unclear. V lost 4 bases to trimming and J lost 3 bases, with 13 bases between them. CDR1 is SGHDT and CDR2 is YYEEEE in the germline V gene. The CDR3 length is 14 residues. The CDR3 loop is CASSRPQDYTEAFF. The CDR3 DNA follows: TGTGCCAGCAGCAGACCTCAGGACTACACTGAAGCTTTCTTT. Full variable domain (outside the CDR3, taken from reference TRBV5-6 and TRBJ1-1): DAGVTQSPTHLIKTRGQQVTLRCSPKSGHDTVSWYQQALGQGPQFIFQYYEEEERQRGNFPDRFSGHQFPNYSSELNVNALLLGDSALYLCASSRPQDYTEAFFGQGTRLTVV.

The J gene is TRBJ2-5, the V gene TRBV5-1; the match to TRBD2 covers 10 bases. This CDR3 contains 15 residues. CDR1 and CDR2 (germline): SGHRS, YFSETQ. The V segment lost 2 bases and the J segment 1 base; nucleotides outside the gene matches: 2. The CDR3 here is CASSFKRGGQETQYF. The DNA of the CDR3 is TGCGCCAGCAGCTTCAAGCGGGGGGGCCAAGAGACCCAGTACTTC.

This clonotype was seen many times. The gene calls are TRBV5-4 and TRBJ2-7, with TRBD1 as a possible D gene (6 bases). CDR3 length: 14 residues. From germline, CDR1 is SGHNT and CDR2 YYREEE (reference sequence). V lost 0 bases and J lost 2, with 9 bases in between. DNA for the CDR3: TGTGCCAGCAGCTTGGCCCGGGACACCTACGAGCAGTACGTC. Amino acids: CASSLARDTYEQYV.

This chain joins TRBV24-1 and TRBJ2-3; D unresolved. V lost 9 bases and J 2 bases, leaving 8 bases between the germline ends. Germline assignment: CDR1 KGHDR and CDR2 SFDVKD. The CDR3 loop spans 12 amino acids. CDR3 amino acids: CATAATTDTQYF. DNA of the CDR3: TGTGCCACCGCAGCCACCACAGATACGCAGTATTTT.

The chain has TRBV4-3 and TRBJ2-1, with 10 nucleotides matching TRBD1. V shed 3 bases, J shed 6 bases, and the junction held 14 bases outside the gene matches. The CDR3 extends over 18 amino acids. Germline V gene lookup returns CDR1 LGHNA and CDR2 YSLEER. CDR3 DNA sequence: TGCGCCAGCAGCCAGGGCCCCCGTGGGACAGGGGTAAGCAATGAGCAGTTCTTC. This codes for CASSQGPRGTGVSNEQFF.

This clonotype was seen at least ten times. This sequence joins TRBV5-1 and TRBJ1-3; 7 nucleotides match TRBD1. The V gene's germline CDR1 is SGHRS and CDR2 YFSETQ. This CDR3 has 15 amino acids. Trimming at V came to 4 bases and at J to 0 bases, leaving 4 bases not matched to a gene. The CDR3 DNA reads as TGCGCCAGCAGCGCCGGGACAGCCTCTGGAAACACCATATATTTT. Its protein is CASSAGTASGNTIYF.